This entry lists 10 T cell receptor beta chains sequenced from one sample in a study of control samples from healthy donors and cancer patients. Method: immunoSEQ multiplex PCR; TCRdb's copy keeps in-frame clones and lacks some. The sample includes approximately 90,000 clones, 65% to 85% of them seen just once. Sequences were obtained from PBMCs. Every receptor here comes from a man aged 65 to 79 with lung cancer.

This chain links TRBV20-1 with TRBJ1-6; TRBD1 might be the D (5 bases). This CDR3 is 13 amino acids long. Deletions cut 3 bases from V and 6 bases from J, with 9 bases between. Germline CDR1 reads DFQATT; CDR2 reads SNEGSKA (reference sequence). The CDR3 nucleotides read TGCAGTGCTAGTTTCGGGGGTAATTCACCCCTCCACTTT. Translated, it gives CSASFGGNSPLHF.

V is TRBV27 and J is TRBJ1-6, with D possibly TRBD1 on 6 matching bases. Germline V gene lookup returns CDR1 MNHEY and CDR2 SMNVEV (reference sequence). The CDR3 has 20 amino acids. The germline V and J ends were trimmed by 0 bases and 1 base, with 19 bases remaining between them. This CDR3 is CASSLSVRQGRGSYNSPLHF. CDR3 DNA sequence: TGTGCCAGCAGTTTATCCGTCAGGCAGGGGAGGGGGTCCTATAATTCACCCCTCCACTTT.

The chain uses TRBV5-6 and TRBJ2-2, with D unresolved. CDR1 is SGHDT, CDR2 YYEEEE, per germline. The CDR3 extends over 14 amino acids. V dropped 4 bases and J dropped 0 bases, with 7 bases sitting between them. CDR3: CASSPGPNTGELFF. CDR3 DNA: TGTGCCAGCAGCCCGGGTCCGAACACCGGGGAGCTGTTTTTT. The variable domain in full, with the rest retrieved from reference TRBV5-6 and TRBJ2-2, is DAGVTQSPTHLIKTRGQQVTLRCSPKSGHDTVSWYQQALGQGPQFIFQYYEEEERQRGNFPDRFSGHQFPNYSSELNVNALLLGDSALYLCASSPGPNTGELFFGEGSRLTVL.

The chain has TRBV27 and TRBJ1-4; D unclear. There are 15 residues in the CDR3. With 6 bases removed from V and 3 bases from J, the gap between germline ends came to 14 bases. The V gene's germline CDR1 is MNHEY and CDR2 SMNVEV (reference sequence). In DNA form, the CDR3 reads TGTGCCAGCAGCCCAGCGGGTAGGGCTAATGAAAAACTGTTTTTT. Residues: CASSPAGRANEKLFF.

The chain has TRBV5-5 and TRBJ2-2; TRBD1 matches 9 bases. From germline, CDR1 is SGHKS and CDR2 YYEKEE (reference sequence). Trimming removed 2 bases from V and 3 bases from J; junction bases left unmatched: 5. This CDR3 region has 16 residues. CDR3: CASSLQGALDTGELFF. Here the CDR3 DNA reads TGTGCCAGCAGCTTACAGGGGGCGTTAGACACCGGGGAGCTGTTTTTT.

This chain connects TRBV6-4 to TRBJ2-2; the D gene is possibly TRBD1 (6 bases). The ends were cut back, 5 bases at V and 4 bases at J, with 20 bases in the middle. Germline-derived CDR1 and CDR2 are MRHNA and SNTAGT. The CDR3 length is 17 residues. CDR3 DNA: TGTGCCAGCAGTCCCCAAAGCCCGGGACATTTCACCGGGGAGCTGTTTTTT. Translated: CASSPQSPGHFTGELFF.

This chain uses TRBV19 with TRBJ1-2; D perhaps matches TRBD1 (5 bases). This CDR3 contains 13 residues. Germline V gene data show CDR1 as LNHDA and CDR2 as SQIVND (reference sequence). V lost 5 bases and J lost 7, with 14 bases in between. The DNA of the CDR3 is TGTGCCAGTAGTCGGGACCACAGCGGTGGCTACACCTTC. It yields the protein CASSRDHSGGYTF.

This chain connects TRBV11-3 to TRBJ1-1; D uncertain. Germline V lookup: CDR1 SGHNT, CDR2 YENEEA. The CDR3 is 13 residues long. Trimming took 1 base from V and 1 from J, leaving 4 bases between them. CDR3 loop: CASSLGWNTEAFF. CDR3 sequence (DNA): TGTGCCAGCAGCTTAGGATGGAACACTGAAGCTTTCTTT.

This chain uses TRBV5-6 with TRBJ2-5; D may correspond to TRBD1 or TRBD2 (6 bases each). The CDR3 is 16 amino acids. In germline, CDR1 is SGHDT, CDR2 YYEEEE. V was cut by 1 base and J by 5 bases, with 18 bases left in between. The DNA for the CDR3 is TGTGCCAGCAGCTTGTTAGGGCCAGGGGCGGGGGAGACCCAGTACTTC. Translated: CASSLLGPGAGETQYF.

V and J are TRBV24-1 and TRBJ2-5, with D possibly called TRBD1 or TRBD2 (5 bases each). V lost 2 bases and J lost 4, with 19 bases in between. Germline CDR1 KGHDR, CDR2 SFDVKD. This CDR3 contains 17 residues. The chain's CDR3 is CATSDSGHARAGETQYF. The CDR3 coding sequence is TGTGCCACCAGTGATTCGGGGCATGCCAGGGCAGGAGAGACCCAGTACTTC.